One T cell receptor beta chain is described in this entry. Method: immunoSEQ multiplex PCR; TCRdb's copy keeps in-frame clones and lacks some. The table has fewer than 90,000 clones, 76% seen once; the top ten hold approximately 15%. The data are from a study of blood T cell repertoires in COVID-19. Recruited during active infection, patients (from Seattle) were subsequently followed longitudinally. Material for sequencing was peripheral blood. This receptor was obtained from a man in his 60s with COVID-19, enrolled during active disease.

The CDR3 sequence is CASSERPGMREQYF. The CDR3 nucleotides read TGTGCCAGCAGTGAAAGGCCCGGCATGCGGGAGCAGTACTTC. The chain carries TRBV2 and TRBJ2-7; D is unclear. CDR1 SNHLY and CDR2 FYNNEI come from the germline V gene. The CDR3 spans 14 residues. Trimming shortened V by 2 bases and J by 7 bases, and 15 bases separated the two germline ends.